These T cell receptor beta chains were read from a single sample in a study of radiotherapy plus CTLA-4 blockade in lung cancer. The protocol was immunoSEQ multiplex PCR, while the TCRdb copy is restricted to in-frame clones and leaves out a portion. The sample includes over 75,000 clones, over 80% of them seen just once. Sequenced material: peripheral blood, taken from a patient treated with radiotherapy plus ipilimumab. These receptor sequences come from a human donor with non-small cell lung cancer who had stable disease on radiotherapy plus ipilimumab. The CDR3 runs from the conserved cysteine through the conserved F or W. Each record gives: D gene, V gene, clone size, J gene, CDR3 protein, CDR3 DNA. A D gene is named only where the DNA matches it firmly. Clone size is stated in some rows and not others, as once, few, many or a class when expanded.

d_gene: TRBD1; v_gene: TRBV28; abundance: few; j_gene: TRBJ1-4; CDR3aa: CASSHQGGGDEKLFF; CDR3nt: TGTGCCAGCAGTCATCAGGGGGGCGGGGATGAAAAACTGTTTTTT
d_gene: NA; v_gene: TRBV13; abundance: few; j_gene: TRBJ1-3; CDR3aa: CASSSPEPGNTIYF; CDR3nt: TGTGCCAGCAGCTCCCCAGAACCTGGAAACACCATATATTTT
d_gene: NA; v_gene: TRBV19; abundance: few; j_gene: TRBJ1-5; CDR3aa: CASTKVGGSNQPQHF; CDR3nt: TGTGCCAGTACGAAGGTGGGGGGTAGCAATCAGCCCCAGCATTTT
d_gene: TRBD1; v_gene: TRBV10-2; abundance: NA; j_gene: TRBJ1-2; CDR3aa: CASSEVPGGEGYTF; CDR3nt: TGCGCCAGCAGTGAGGTGCCAGGGGGCGAAGGCTACACCTTC
d_gene: NA; v_gene: TRBV4-1; abundance: NA; j_gene: TRBJ2-2; CDR3aa: CASSQVGVIGELFF; CDR3nt: TGCGCCAGCAGCCAAGTAGGGGTAATCGGGGAGCTGTTTTTT
d_gene: NA; v_gene: TRBV19; abundance: few; j_gene: TRBJ2-3; CDR3aa: CASSFSLTVDTQYF; CDR3nt: TGTGCCAGTAGTTTCTCCCTCACAGTCGATACGCAGTATTTT
d_gene: NA; v_gene: TRBV27; abundance: NA; j_gene: TRBJ1-5; CDR3aa: CASSTSRTGNQPQHF; CDR3nt: TGTGCCAGCAGTACCTCCCGGACCGGCAATCAGCCCCAGCATTTT
d_gene: TRBD1; v_gene: TRBV2; abundance: NA; j_gene: TRBJ2-5; CDR3aa: CASSEEGRGRETQYF; CDR3nt: TGTGCCAGCAGTGAAGAGGGCAGGGGGCGAGAGACCCAGTACTTC
d_gene: TRBD1; v_gene: TRBV7-2; abundance: NA; j_gene: TRBJ1-2; CDR3aa: CASSLSQGVPANYGYTF; CDR3nt: TGTGCCAGCAGCTTATCGCAGGGGGTCCCGGCTAACTATGGCTACACCTTC
d_gene: TRBD1; v_gene: TRBV4-2; abundance: NA; j_gene: TRBJ2-6; CDR3aa: CASSHRADRVASGANVLTF; CDR3nt: TGTGCCAGCAGCCATCGGGCTGACAGGGTAGCATCTGGGGCCAACGTCCTGACTTTC
d_gene: TRBD1; v_gene: TRBV5-1; abundance: NA; j_gene: TRBJ1-1; CDR3aa: CASSHGQGGMNTEAFF; CDR3nt: TGCGCCAGCAGCCACGGACAGGGAGGTATGAACACTGAAGCTTTCTTT
d_gene: NA; v_gene: TRBV6-4; abundance: few; j_gene: TRBJ2-2; CDR3aa: CASSEGFNTGELFF; CDR3nt: TGTGCCAGCAGTGAAGGATTTAACACCGGGGAGCTGTTTTTT
d_gene: NA; v_gene: TRBV18; abundance: NA; j_gene: TRBJ1-1; CDR3aa: CASSPDGGNTEAFF; CDR3nt: TGTGCCAGCTCACCTGACGGGGGGAACACTGAAGCTTTCTTT
d_gene: TRBD2; v_gene: TRBV5-5; abundance: once; j_gene: TRBJ2-7; CDR3aa: CASTDGGAYEQYF; CDR3nt: TGTGCCAGCACGGACGGGGGGGCCTACGAGCAGTACTTC
d_gene: NA; v_gene: TRBV4-1; abundance: NA; j_gene: TRBJ2-5; CDR3aa: CASSVRASRGLIQETQYF; CDR3nt: TGCGCCAGCAGCGTCCGGGCTAGTCGCGGGCTAATCCAAGAGACCCAGTACTTC
d_gene: NA; v_gene: TRBV5-1; abundance: NA; j_gene: TRBJ1-1; CDR3aa: CASSPYGRSTEAFF; CDR3nt: TGCGCCAGCAGCCCCTACGGCCGGAGCACTGAAGCTTTCTTT
d_gene: TRBD1; v_gene: TRBV4-1; abundance: NA; j_gene: TRBJ1-5; CDR3aa: CASGNEAGQGGHQPQHF; CDR3nt: TGCGCCAGCGGAAACGAGGCTGGACAGGGGGGTCATCAGCCCCAGCATTTT
d_gene: NA; v_gene: TRBV4-2; abundance: NA; j_gene: TRBJ2-5; CDR3aa: CASSPLRWETQYF; CDR3nt: TGTGCCAGCAGCCCCCTCCGGTGGGAGACCCAGTACTTC
d_gene: TRBD1; v_gene: TRBV11-1; abundance: NA; j_gene: TRBJ2-7; CDR3aa: CASSLGDRVLGEQYF; CDR3nt: TGTGCCAGCAGCTTAGGCGACAGGGTATTGGGAGAGCAGTACTTC
d_gene: TRBD1; v_gene: TRBV5-6; abundance: NA; j_gene: TRBJ2-3; CDR3aa: CASSSIGGAPRGDTQYF; CDR3nt: TGTGCCAGCAGCTCGATAGGGGGCGCGCCCCGTGGTGATACGCAGTATTTT
d_gene: NA; v_gene: TRBV28; abundance: once; j_gene: TRBJ2-1; CDR3aa: CASSPTGSSYNEQFF; CDR3nt: TGTGCCAGCAGTCCTACAGGGTCGTCCTACAATGAGCAGTTCTTC
d_gene: NA; v_gene: TRBV4-2; abundance: NA; j_gene: TRBJ2-7; CDR3aa: CASSPLGGWEQYF; CDR3nt: TGTGCCAGCAGCCCCCTGGGGGGATGGGAGCAGTACTTC
d_gene: TRBD2; v_gene: TRBV15; abundance: NA; j_gene: TRBJ2-1; CDR3aa: CATSSLSGIGDEQFF; CDR3nt: TGTGCCACCAGCTCCCTAAGCGGGATCGGCGATGAGCAGTTCTTC
d_gene: NA; v_gene: TRBV7-2; abundance: once; j_gene: TRBJ2-6; CDR3aa: CASSRDSGANVLTF; CDR3nt: TGTGCCAGCAGCCGGGACTCTGGGGCCAACGTCCTGACTTTC
d_gene: TRBD1; v_gene: TRBV30; abundance: once; j_gene: TRBJ1-1; CDR3aa: CAWSVRDSEAFF; CDR3nt: TGTGCCTGGAGTGTAAGGGACAGTGAAGCTTTCTTT
d_gene: NA; v_gene: TRBV6-1; abundance: NA; j_gene: TRBJ2-3; CDR3aa: CASSERSRTDTQYF; CDR3nt: TGTGCCAGCAGTGAAAGGTCCCGCACAGATACGCAGTATTTT
d_gene: NA; v_gene: TRBV30; abundance: NA; j_gene: TRBJ1-1; CDR3aa: CAYTATGAEAFF; CDR3nt: TGTGCCTACACAGCCACGGGAGCTGAAGCTTTCTTT
d_gene: TRBD2; v_gene: TRBV5-1; abundance: once; j_gene: TRBJ2-1; CDR3aa: CASSLASGRGNEQFF; CDR3nt: TGCGCCAGCAGCTTGGCTAGCGGGCGAGGGAATGAGCAGTTCTTC
d_gene: NA; v_gene: TRBV2; abundance: NA; j_gene: TRBJ1-6; CDR3aa: CASGGRISTSLNSPLHF; CDR3nt: TGTGCCAGCGGGGGCAGGATTTCCACATCACTTAATTCACCCCTCCACTTT
d_gene: TRBD2; v_gene: TRBV5-1; abundance: NA; j_gene: TRBJ2-1; CDR3aa: CASSLGIGRAYNEQFF; CDR3nt: TGCGCCAGCAGCTTGGGGATAGGGAGGGCCTACAATGAGCAGTTCTTC
d_gene: NA; v_gene: TRBV5-4; abundance: NA; j_gene: TRBJ1-1; CDR3aa: CASSGDPKNTEAFF; CDR3nt: TGTGCCAGCAGCGGGGACCCGAAGAACACTGAAGCTTTCTTT
d_gene: NA; v_gene: TRBV7-2; abundance: NA; j_gene: TRBJ2-3; CDR3aa: CASSLVGGLSLSTDTQYF; CDR3nt: TGTGCCAGCAGCTTAGTTGGCGGGCTATCACTGAGCACAGATACGCAGTATTTT
d_gene: TRBD1; v_gene: TRBV6-5; abundance: once; j_gene: TRBJ1-5; CDR3aa: CASSKTGGGNQPQHF; CDR3nt: TGTGCCAGCAGTAAAACAGGGGGAGGCAATCAGCCCCAGCATTTT